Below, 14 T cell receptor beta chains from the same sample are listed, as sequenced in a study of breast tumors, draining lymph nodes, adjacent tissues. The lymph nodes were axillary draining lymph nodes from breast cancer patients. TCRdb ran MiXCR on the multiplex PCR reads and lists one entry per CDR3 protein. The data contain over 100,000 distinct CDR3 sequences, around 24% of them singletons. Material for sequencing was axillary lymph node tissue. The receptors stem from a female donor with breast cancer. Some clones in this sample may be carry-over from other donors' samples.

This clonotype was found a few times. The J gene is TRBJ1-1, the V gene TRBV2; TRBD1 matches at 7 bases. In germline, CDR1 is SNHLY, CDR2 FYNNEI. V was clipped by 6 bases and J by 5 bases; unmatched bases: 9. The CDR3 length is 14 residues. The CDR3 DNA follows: TGTGCCAGCAGAAGAAGACAGGGAGGGACTGAAGCTTTCTTT. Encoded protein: CASRRRQGGTEAFF.

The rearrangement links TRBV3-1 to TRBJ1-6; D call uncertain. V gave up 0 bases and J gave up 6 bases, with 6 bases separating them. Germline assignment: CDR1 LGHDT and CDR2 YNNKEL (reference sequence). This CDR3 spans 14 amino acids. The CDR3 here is CASSQDRFNSPLHF. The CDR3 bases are TGTGCCAGCAGCCAAGACCGGTTTAATTCACCCCTCCACTTT.

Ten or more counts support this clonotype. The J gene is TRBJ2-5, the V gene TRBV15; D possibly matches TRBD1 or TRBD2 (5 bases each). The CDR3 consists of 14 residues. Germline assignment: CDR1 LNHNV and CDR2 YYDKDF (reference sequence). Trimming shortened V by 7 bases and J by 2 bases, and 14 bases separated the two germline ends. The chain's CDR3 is CATTPGRWQETQYF. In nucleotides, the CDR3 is TGTGCCACCACTCCGGGACGGTGGCAAGAGACCCAGTACTTC.

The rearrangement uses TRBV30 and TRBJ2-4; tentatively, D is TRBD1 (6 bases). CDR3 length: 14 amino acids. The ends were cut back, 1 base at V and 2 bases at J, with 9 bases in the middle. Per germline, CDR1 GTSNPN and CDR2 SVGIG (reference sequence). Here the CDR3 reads CAWSEGVTKNIQYF. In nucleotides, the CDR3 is TGTGCCTGGAGTGAGGGGGTCACCAAAAACATTCAGTACTTC.

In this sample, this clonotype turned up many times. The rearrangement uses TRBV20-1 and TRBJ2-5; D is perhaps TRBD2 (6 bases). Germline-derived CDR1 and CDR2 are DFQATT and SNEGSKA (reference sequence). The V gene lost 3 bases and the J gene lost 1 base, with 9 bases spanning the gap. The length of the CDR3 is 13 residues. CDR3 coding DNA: TGCAGTGCTAGCCCCGGGGGCCAAGAGACCCAGTACTTC. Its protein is CSASPGGQETQYF.

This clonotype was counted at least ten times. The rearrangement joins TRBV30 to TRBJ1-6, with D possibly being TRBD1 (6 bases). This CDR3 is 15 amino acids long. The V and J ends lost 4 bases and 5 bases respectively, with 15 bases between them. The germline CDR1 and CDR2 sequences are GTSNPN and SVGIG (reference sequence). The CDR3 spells CAWTVRGFNNSPLHF. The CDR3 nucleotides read TGTGCCTGGACTGTAAGGGGGTTCAATAATTCACCCCTCCACTTT.

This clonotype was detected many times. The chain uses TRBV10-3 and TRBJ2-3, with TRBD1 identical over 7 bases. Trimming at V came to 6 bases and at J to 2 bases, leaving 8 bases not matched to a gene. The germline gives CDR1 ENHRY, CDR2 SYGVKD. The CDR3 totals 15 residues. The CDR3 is CAISLPGQSTDTQYF. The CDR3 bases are TGTGCCATCAGCCTACCGGGACAGTCCACAGATACGCAGTATTTT.

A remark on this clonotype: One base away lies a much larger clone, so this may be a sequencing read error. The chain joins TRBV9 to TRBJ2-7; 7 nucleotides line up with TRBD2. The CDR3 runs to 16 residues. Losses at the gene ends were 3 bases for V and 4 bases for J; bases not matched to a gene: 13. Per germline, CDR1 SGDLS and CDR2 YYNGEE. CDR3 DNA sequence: TGTGCCAGCAGCGCCTCCTCCGGGGGAGGGCCTTACGAGCAGTACTTC. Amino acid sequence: CASSASSGGGPYEQYF.

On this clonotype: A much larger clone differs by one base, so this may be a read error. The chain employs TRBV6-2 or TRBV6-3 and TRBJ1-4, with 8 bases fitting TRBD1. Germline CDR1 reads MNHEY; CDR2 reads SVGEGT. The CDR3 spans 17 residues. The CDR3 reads CASSYPTGQGRNERLFF. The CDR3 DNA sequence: TGTGCCAGCAGTTACCCGACTGGACAGGGAAGGAATGAAAGACTGTTTTTT.

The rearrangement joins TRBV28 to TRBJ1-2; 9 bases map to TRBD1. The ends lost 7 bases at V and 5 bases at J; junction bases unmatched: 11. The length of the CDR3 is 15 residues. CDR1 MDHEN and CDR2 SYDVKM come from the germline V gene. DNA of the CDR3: TGTGCCAGCAACGCCGGACAGGGGTTTAGATATGGCTACACCTTC. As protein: CASNAGQGFRYGYTF.

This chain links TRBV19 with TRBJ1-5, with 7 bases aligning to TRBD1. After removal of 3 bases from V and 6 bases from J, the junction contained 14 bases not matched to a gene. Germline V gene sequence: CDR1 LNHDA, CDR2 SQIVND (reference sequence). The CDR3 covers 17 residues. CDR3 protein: CASSMGQWDSGGQPQHF. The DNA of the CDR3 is TGTGCCAGTAGTATGGGACAATGGGACAGTGGGGGTCAGCCCCAGCATTTT.

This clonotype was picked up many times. The CDR3 loop reads CSAPVLRASGEQYF. CDR3 bases: TGCAGTGCCCCCGTGCTGAGGGCCTCGGGGGAGCAGTACTTC. This chain joins TRBV20-1 and TRBJ2-7, with D possibly TRBD2 on 5 matching bases. The CDR3 is made up of 14 amino acids. Between the trimmed V and J ends, which lost 6 bases and 7 bases, there was a span of 22 bases. CDR1 DFQATT and CDR2 SNEGSKA come from the germline V gene (reference sequence).

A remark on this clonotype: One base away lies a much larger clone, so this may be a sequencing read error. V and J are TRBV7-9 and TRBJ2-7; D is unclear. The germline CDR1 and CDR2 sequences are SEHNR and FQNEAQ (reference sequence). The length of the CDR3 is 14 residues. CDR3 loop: CVSSPRHGTYEQYF. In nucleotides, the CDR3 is TGTGTCAGCAGCCCTCGACACGGAACCTACGAGCAGTACTTC.

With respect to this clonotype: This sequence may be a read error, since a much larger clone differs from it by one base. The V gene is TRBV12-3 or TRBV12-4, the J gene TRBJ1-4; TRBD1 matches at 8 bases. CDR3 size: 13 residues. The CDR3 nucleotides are TGTGCCAGCAGACAGGGGGTACGGGAAAAACTGTCTTTT. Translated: CASRQGVREKLSF.